Given below is one T cell receptor (beta chain) in context. What it binds is not known. This sample was included in a study of blood T cells in healthy people across ages. Germline lookup yields CDR1 MNHEY and CDR2 SVGAGI. The junction had 5 bases not matched to a gene; V was cut back by 6 bases and J by 4 bases. This CDR3 has 14 residues. A J-beta primer mix and a sample-barcoded 5' primer were used in a second PCR of about 6 to 12 cycles. Each cDNA molecule, via a template-switch adaptor with 12 random nucleotides, was tagged. TCRdb used MiXCR to reprocess the 5' RACE reads, holding one entry per CDR3 protein. The table records around 1,800,000 distinct CDR3 sequences, around 40% of them present only once. Study conclusions and caveats: Leaving the PBMCs unsorted stopped any conclusive comparison of naive versus antigen-experienced cells.

This TCR derives from a human donor in good health. The V call is TRBV6-5, the J call TRBJ2-2, with 7 bases matching TRBD2. Sequenced sample: blood. The CDR3 DNA reads TGTGCCAGCAGGCCCTGGGAGGGCACCGGGGAGCTGTTTTTT. This encodes CASRPWEGTGELFF.